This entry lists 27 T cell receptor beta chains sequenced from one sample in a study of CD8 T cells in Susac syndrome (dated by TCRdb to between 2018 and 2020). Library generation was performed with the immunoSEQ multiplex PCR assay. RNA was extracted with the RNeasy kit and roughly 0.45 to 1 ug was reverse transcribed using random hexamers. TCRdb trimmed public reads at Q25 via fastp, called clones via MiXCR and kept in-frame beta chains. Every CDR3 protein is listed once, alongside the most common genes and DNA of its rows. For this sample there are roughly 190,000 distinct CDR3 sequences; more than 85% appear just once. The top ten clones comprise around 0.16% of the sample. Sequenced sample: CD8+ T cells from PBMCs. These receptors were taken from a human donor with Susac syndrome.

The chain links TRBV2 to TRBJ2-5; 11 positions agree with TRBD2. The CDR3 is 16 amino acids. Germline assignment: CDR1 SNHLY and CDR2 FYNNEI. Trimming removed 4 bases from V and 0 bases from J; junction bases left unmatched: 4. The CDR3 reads CASSGPSGGYQETQYF. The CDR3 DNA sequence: TGTGCCAGCAGTGGACCTAGCGGGGGGTACCAAGAGACCCAGTACTTC.

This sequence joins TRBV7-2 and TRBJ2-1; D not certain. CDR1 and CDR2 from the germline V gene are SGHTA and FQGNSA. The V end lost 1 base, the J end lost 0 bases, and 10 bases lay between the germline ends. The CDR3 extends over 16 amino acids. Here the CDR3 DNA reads TGTGCCAGCAGCTTAGTGCCGGTCAGCTCCTACAATGAGCAGTTCTTC. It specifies CASSLVPVSSYNEQFF.

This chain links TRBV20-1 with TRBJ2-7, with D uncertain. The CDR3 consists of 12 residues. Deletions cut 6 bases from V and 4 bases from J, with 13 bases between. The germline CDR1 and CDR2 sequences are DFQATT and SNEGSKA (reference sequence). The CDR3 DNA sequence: TGCAGTGCAACCCCGGGCATTTACGAGCAGTACTTC. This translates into CSATPGIYEQYF.

The CDR3 spells CASSPRAANEQFF. The CDR3 DNA is TGTGCCAGCTCGCCTCGCGCCGCCAATGAGCAGTTCTTC. V and J are TRBV18 and TRBJ2-1; D ambiguous. This CDR3 contains 13 residues. Germline CDR1 is KGHSH and CDR2 is LQKENI. Trimming stripped 6 bases from V and 6 bases from J, with 12 bases between.

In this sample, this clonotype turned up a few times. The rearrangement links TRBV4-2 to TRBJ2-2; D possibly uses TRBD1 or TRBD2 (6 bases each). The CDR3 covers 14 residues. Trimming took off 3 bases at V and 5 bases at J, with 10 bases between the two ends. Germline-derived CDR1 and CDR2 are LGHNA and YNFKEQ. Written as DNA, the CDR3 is TGTGCCAGCAGCCAGGGGGCGGGGACCGGGGAGCTGTTTTTT. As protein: CASSQGAGTGELFF.

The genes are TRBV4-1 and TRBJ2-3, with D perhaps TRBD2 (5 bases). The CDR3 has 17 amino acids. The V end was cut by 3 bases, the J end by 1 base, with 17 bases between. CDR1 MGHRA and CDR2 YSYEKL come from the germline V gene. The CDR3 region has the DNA TGCGCCAGCAGCCACTTGGCGAGGGTCAGTGGCACAGATACGCAGTATTTT. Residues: CASSHLARVSGTDTQYF.

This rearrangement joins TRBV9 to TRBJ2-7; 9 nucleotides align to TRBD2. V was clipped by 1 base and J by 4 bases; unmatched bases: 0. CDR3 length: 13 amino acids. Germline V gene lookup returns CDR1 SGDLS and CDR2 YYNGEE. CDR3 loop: CASSVLAGYEQYF. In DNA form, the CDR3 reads TGTGCCAGCAGCGTACTAGCGGGGTACGAGCAGTACTTC. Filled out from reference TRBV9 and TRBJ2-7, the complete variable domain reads DSGVTQTPKHLITATGQRVTLRCSPRSGDLSVYWYQQSLDQGLQFLIQYYNGEERAKGNILERFSAQQFPDLHSELNLSSLELGDSALYFCASSVLAGYEQYFGPGTRLTVT.

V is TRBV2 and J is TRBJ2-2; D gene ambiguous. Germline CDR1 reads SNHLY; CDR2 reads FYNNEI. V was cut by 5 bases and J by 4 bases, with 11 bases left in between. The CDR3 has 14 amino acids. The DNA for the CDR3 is TGTGCCAGCAGTACTCCGTTGGCCACCGGGGAGCTGTTTTTT. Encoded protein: CASSTPLATGELFF. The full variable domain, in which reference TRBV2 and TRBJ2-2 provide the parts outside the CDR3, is EPEVTQTPSHQVTQMGQEVILRCVPISNHLYFYWYRQILGQKVEFLVSFYNNEISEKSEIFDDQFSVERPDGSNFTLKIRSTKLEDSAMYFCASSTPLATGELFFGEGSRLTVL.

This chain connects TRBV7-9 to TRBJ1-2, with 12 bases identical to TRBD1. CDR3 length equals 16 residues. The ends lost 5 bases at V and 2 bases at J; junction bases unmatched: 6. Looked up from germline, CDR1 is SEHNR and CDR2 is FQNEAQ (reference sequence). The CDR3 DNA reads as TGTGCCAGCAGCCCCCGGGACAGGGGGCAAAACTATGGCTACACCTTC. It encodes CASSPRDRGQNYGYTF.

CDR3 in DNA: TGCAGTGCTGTATCACGGGGCAGGTGGTATGGCTACACCTTC. It yields the protein CSAVSRGRWYGYTF. The chain combines TRBV20-1 with TRBJ1-2; the D gene is possibly TRBD1 (5 bases). The length of the CDR3 is 14 residues. The V gene lost 5 bases and the J gene lost 5 bases, with 18 bases spanning the gap. Germline-derived CDR1 and CDR2 are DFQATT and SNEGSKA (reference sequence).

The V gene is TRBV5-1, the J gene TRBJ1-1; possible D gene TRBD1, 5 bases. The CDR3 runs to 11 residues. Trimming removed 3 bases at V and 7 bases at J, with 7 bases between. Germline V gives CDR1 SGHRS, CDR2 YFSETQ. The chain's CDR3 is CASSWGSEAFF. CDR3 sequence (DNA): TGCGCCAGCAGCTGGGGCAGTGAAGCTTTCTTT.

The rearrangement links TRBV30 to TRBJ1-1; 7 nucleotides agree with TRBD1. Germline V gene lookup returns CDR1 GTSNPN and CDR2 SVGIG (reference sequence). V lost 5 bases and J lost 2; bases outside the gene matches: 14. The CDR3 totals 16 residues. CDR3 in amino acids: CAWRLSTGVPNTEAFF. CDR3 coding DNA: TGTGCCTGGCGTTTATCAACAGGGGTTCCAAACACTGAAGCTTTCTTT.

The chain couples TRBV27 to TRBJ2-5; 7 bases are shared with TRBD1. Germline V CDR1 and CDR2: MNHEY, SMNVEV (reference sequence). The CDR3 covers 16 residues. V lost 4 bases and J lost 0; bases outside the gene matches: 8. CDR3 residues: CASSSRQTGNQETQYF. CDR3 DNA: TGTGCCAGCAGTTCCCGACAGACAGGGAACCAAGAGACCCAGTACTTC.

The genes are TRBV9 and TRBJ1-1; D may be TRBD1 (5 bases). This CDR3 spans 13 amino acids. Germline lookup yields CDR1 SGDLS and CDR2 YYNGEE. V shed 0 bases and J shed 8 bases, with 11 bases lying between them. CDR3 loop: CASSVAPGDEAFF. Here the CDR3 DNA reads TGTGCCAGCAGCGTAGCTCCCGGGGACGAAGCTTTCTTT.

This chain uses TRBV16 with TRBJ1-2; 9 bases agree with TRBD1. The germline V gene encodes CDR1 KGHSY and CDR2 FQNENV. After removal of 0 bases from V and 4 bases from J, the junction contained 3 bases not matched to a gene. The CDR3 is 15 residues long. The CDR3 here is CASSQSGTGSYGYTF. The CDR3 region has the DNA TGTGCCAGCAGCCAATCCGGGACAGGGAGCTATGGCTACACCTTC.

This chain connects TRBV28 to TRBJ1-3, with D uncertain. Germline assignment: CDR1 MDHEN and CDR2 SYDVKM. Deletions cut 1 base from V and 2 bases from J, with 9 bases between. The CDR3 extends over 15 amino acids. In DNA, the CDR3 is TGTGCCAGCAGTTTATTTGGGCAACCTGGAAACACCATATATTTT. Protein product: CASSLFGQPGNTIYF.

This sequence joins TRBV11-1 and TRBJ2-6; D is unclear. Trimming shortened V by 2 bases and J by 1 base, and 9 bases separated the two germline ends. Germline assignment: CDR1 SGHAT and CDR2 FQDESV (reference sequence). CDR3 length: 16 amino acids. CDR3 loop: CASSLRLFSGANVLTF. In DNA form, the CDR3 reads TGTGCCAGCAGCTTACGTCTCTTTTCTGGGGCCAACGTCCTGACTTTC.

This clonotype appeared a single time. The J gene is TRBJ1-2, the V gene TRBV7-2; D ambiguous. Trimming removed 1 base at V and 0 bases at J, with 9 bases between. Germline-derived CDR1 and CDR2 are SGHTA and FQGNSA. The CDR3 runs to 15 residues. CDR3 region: CASSLEGRANYGYTF. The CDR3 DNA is TGTGCCAGCAGCTTAGAGGGAAGAGCTAACTATGGCTACACCTTC.

CDR3 bases: TGCAGTGCTAGAGACCCCTTGGGGGCCAACGTCCTGACTTTC. Its translation is CSARDPLGANVLTF. This rearrangement joins TRBV20-1 to TRBJ2-6; D gene ambiguous. The germline gives CDR1 DFQATT, CDR2 SNEGSKA (reference sequence). This CDR3 region has 14 residues. Trimming stripped 0 bases from V and 4 bases from J, with 7 bases between.

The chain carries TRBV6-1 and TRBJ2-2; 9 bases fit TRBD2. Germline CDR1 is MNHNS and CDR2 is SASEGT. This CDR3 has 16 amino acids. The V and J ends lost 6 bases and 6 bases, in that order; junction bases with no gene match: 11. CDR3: CASRPRVAGVPGELFF. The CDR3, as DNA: TGTGCCAGCAGACCCCGGGTAGCGGGAGTTCCCGGGGAGCTGTTTTTT.

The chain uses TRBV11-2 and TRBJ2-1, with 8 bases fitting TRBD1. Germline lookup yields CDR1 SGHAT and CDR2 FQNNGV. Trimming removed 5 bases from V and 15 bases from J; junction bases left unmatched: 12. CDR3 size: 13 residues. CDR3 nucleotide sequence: TGTGCCAGCAGCCGTGGACAGGGAGGTTTTACGTTCTTC. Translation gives CASSRGQGGFTFF.

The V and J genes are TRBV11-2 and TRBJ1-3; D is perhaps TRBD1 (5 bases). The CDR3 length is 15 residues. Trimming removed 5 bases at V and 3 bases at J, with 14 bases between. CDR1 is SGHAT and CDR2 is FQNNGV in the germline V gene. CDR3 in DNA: TGTGCCAGCAGCGTGGAAGGGACTCGTGGAAACACCATATATTTT. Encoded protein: CASSVEGTRGNTIYF. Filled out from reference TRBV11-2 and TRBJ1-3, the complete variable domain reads EAGVAQSPRYKIIEKRQSVAFWCNPISGHATLYWYQQILGQGPKLLIQFQNNGVVDDSQLPKDRFSAERLKGVDSTLKIQPAKLEDSAVYLCASSVEGTRGNTIYFGEGSWLTVV.

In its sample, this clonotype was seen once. CDR3 nucleotides: TGCAGTGCTAGAGGGTTACCTGGAAACACCATATATTTT. Translating gives CSARGLPGNTIYF. The chain recombines TRBV20-1 with TRBJ1-3; D is unclear. Germline V gives CDR1 DFQATT, CDR2 SNEGSKA (reference sequence). V was cut by 1 base and J by 2 bases, with 6 bases left in between. This CDR3 is built from 13 residues.

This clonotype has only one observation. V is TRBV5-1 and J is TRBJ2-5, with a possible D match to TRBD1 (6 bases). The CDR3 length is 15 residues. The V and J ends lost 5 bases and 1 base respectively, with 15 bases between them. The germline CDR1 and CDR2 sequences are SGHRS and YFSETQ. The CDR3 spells CASRSRGQTQETQYF. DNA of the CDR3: TGCGCCAGCAGGAGTAGGGGACAAACCCAAGAGACCCAGTACTTC. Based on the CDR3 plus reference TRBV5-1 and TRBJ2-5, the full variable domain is KAGVTQTPRYLIKTRGQQVTLSCSPISGHRSVSWYQQTPGQGLQFLFEYFSETQRNKGNFPGRFSGRQFSNSRSEMNVSTLELGDSALYLCASRSRGQTQETQYFGPGTRLLVL.

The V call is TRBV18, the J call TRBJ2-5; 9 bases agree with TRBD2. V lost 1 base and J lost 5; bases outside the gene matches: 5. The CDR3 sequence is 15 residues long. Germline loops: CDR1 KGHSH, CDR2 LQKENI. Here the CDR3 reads CASSPLAGEWETQYF. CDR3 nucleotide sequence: TGTGCCAGCTCACCACTAGCGGGAGAATGGGAGACCCAGTACTTC.

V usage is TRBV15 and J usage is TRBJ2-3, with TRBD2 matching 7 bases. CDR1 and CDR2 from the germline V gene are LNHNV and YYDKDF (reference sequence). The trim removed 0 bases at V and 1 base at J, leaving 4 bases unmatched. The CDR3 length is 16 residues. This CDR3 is CATSRERSGGTDTQYF. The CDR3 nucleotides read TGTGCCACCAGCAGAGAGAGGAGCGGGGGCACAGATACGCAGTATTTT.

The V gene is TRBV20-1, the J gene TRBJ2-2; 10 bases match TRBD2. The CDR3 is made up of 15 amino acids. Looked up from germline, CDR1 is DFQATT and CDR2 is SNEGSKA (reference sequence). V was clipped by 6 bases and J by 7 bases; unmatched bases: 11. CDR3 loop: CSAWTSGFGGGELFF. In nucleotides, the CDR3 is TGCAGTGCCTGGACTAGCGGTTTCGGCGGCGGGGAGCTGTTTTTT.